This T cell receptor beta chain appears in the sequencing data of a study of Tregs in tolerant kidney transplant recipients. Points from the study as a whole: Nucleotide sequences could not be compared across some patients' samples due to primer changes. Antigen-driven expansion was suggested because donor-specific Tregs expanded more than all Tregs in tolerant patients.

Points on this clone: As yet, its antigen is unknown. The sample carries other DNA sequences with the same CDR3.

Thawed PBMCs were FACS-sorted into unstimulated CD4+CD25+CD127- regulatory T cells, CD4+CD25- non-regulatory cells, CD4 and CD8 cells. Thawed PBMCs were rested overnight at 37°C with roughly 200 IU/ml IL-2 before regulatory T cell sorting. TCRdb keeps only in-frame clones here, not all; method: immunoSEQ multiplex PCR. There are some 74,000 clones in the sample; less than 95% occur only once, and 0.34% lies in the top ten. The material was Tregs from blood, obtained before the transplant. This TCR derives from a human donor who received a combined kidney and bone marrow transplant.

The CDR3 loop is CASSFRGDTQYF. CDR3 coding DNA: TGTGCCAGCAGTTTCAGGGGTGATACGCAGTATTTT. The V gene is TRBV27, the J gene TRBJ2-3; tentatively, D is TRBD1 (6 bases). Germline V gives CDR1 MNHEY, CDR2 SMNVEV (reference sequence). CDR3 length: 12 amino acids. Trimming took 3 bases from V and 6 from J, leaving 7 bases between them.